These 30 T cell receptor beta chains were all obtained from the same sample, sequenced in a study of molecular identifiers for immune sequencing clone quantification. Via MiXCR, TCRdb re-called the PCR reads, giving one row per CDR3 protein. The sample contains roughly 300,000 distinct CDR3 sequences, 24% of which appear only once. Sequencing used naive CD8+ T cells from blood, with Jurkat cell RNA spiked in. Specified subset: FACS-sorted CD8+CD4-CCR7+CD45RA+ naive T cells. These receptors were obtained from a human donor in good health. Some libraries in this study had Jurkat cell RNA spiked in.

The CDR3 loop is CASSPGTVQSSYEQYF. CDR3 DNA sequence: TGTGCCAGCAGCCCCGGGACTGTCCAAAGCTCCTACGAGCAGTACTTC. This chain joins TRBV27 and TRBJ2-7, with a possible D match to TRBD2 (6 bases). Germline V gives CDR1 MNHEY, CDR2 SMNVEV (reference sequence). The CDR3 loop spans 16 amino acids. V was trimmed by 6 bases and J by 0 bases, leaving 18 bases between them.

The table lists this clonotype with many counts. The chain combines TRBV7-9 with TRBJ2-3, with D perhaps given as TRBD1 or TRBD2 (5 bases each). The CDR3 has 14 residues. The germline gives CDR1 SEHNR, CDR2 FQNEAQ (reference sequence). V was shortened by 7 bases and J by 2 bases, with 13 bases between the two germline ends. CDR3 nucleotide sequence: TGTGCCAGCACCGGGGCTACTTCCACAGATACGCAGTATTTT. This sequence encodes CASTGATSTDTQYF.

In its sample, this clonotype was seen many times. The chain combines TRBV19 with TRBJ1-1; possible D gene TRBD1, 5 bases. The V gene lost 7 bases and the J gene lost 2 bases, with 14 bases spanning the gap. Germline V lookup: CDR1 LNHDA, CDR2 SQIVND (reference sequence). The CDR3 spans 14 residues. DNA of the CDR3: TGTGCCAGTATCGCCTTTACAGGAAACACTGAAGCTTTCTTT. Protein: CASIAFTGNTEAFF.

This clonotype was counted only a few times. The rearrangement joins TRBV6-1 to TRBJ2-3, with D uncertain. There are 16 residues in the CDR3. Per germline, CDR1 MNHNS and CDR2 SASEGT. Deletions cut 6 bases from V and 0 bases from J, with 16 bases between. CDR3 region: CASSDPLGSSTDTQYF. The DNA of the CDR3 is TGTGCCAGCAGCGACCCCTTGGGTTCTAGCACAGATACGCAGTATTTT.

The CDR3 region has the DNA TGTGCCAGCAGCAGGGAAGAACGGGACTCTCCTAGCACAGATACGCAGTATTTT. Translating it yields CASSREERDSPSTDTQYF. This chain links TRBV7-9 with TRBJ2-3, with D perhaps TRBD2 (6 bases). From germline, CDR1 is SEHNR and CDR2 FQNEAQ (reference sequence). There are 18 residues in the CDR3. Trimming cost V 5 bases and J 0 bases, with 21 bases left between them.

As for this clonotype: Relative to the germline gene, one junction end is altered; a read error may explain this. This chain uses TRBV19 with TRBJ2-1; 12 bases map to TRBD2. The germline V gene has CDR1 LNHDA and CDR2 SQIVND (reference sequence). The CDR3 loop spans 16 amino acids. The CDR3, as DNA: TGTGCCTGTAGTCCAACTAGCGGGGGGTTCTACAATGAGCAGTTCTTC. It translates to CACSPTSGGFYNEQFF.

This clonotype has ten or more counts. The chain joins TRBV10-2 to TRBJ1-5; no reliable D call. The germline V gene encodes CDR1 WSHSY and CDR2 SAAADI. This CDR3 contains 13 residues. Trimming shortened V by 3 bases and J by 7 bases, and 10 bases separated the two germline ends. CDR3 in DNA: TGCGCCAGCAGTGAAGGAGGTCCGCAGCCCCAGCATTTT. Protein: CASSEGGPQPQHF.

The table lists this clonotype with many counts. The chain employs TRBV4-2 and TRBJ2-7; perhaps TRBD2 as D (6 bases). Germline CDR1 is LGHNA and CDR2 is YNFKEQ. V was clipped by 1 base and J by 3 bases, with 16 bases between them. CDR3 length equals 16 residues. The CDR3: CASSQGGGEGRYEQYF. The CDR3 nucleotides are TGTGCCAGCAGCCAAGGGGGAGGTGAGGGCCGCTACGAGCAGTACTTC.

This clonotype is a singleton in its sample. Just one base apart from a much larger clone, this may be a read error. The V call is TRBV4-1, the J call TRBJ2-1, with 7 bases lining up with TRBD1. Germline V gene data show CDR1 as MGHRA and CDR2 as YSYEKL. The CDR3 totals 14 residues. The CDR3 DNA is TGCGCCAGCAGCCAAACCCGACAGGGTCATGAGCAGATCTTC. Amino acids: CASSQTRQGHEQIF.

Comment on this clonotype: This clone may be a read error of a much larger clone one base away. The CDR3 reads CSVPGTNGAGTEASF. In DNA, the CDR3 is TGCAGCGTTCCGGGGACAAATGGAGCGGGCACTGAAGCTTCCTTT. The chain has TRBV29-1 and TRBJ1-1; tentative D call: TRBD1 (6 bases). The CDR3 length is 15 residues. Per the germline V gene, CDR1 is SQVTM and CDR2 is ANQGSEA.

This clonotype was seen a handful of times. The chain joins TRBV6-5 to TRBJ2-3; either TRBD1 or TRBD2 may supply D (5 bases each). The CDR3 totals 14 residues. Trimming took 5 bases from V and 2 from J, leaving 11 bases between them. Germline-derived CDR1 and CDR2 are MNHEY and SVGAGI. This CDR3 is CASSLWGNTDTQYF. As DNA, the CDR3 is TGTGCCAGCAGTCTCTGGGGGAACACAGATACGCAGTATTTT.

Many counts were recorded for this clonotype. The rearrangement uses TRBV7-2 and TRBJ2-7; D is perhaps TRBD1 (6 bases). Germline CDR1 SGHTA, CDR2 FQGNSA. The V and J ends lost 5 bases and 11 bases respectively, with 25 bases between them. This CDR3 is built from 15 residues. CDR3 DNA sequence: TGTGCCAGCAGCGCGCAGGGGCCTCTAGATTGGTGGAAGTACTTC. Encoded protein: CASSAQGPLDWWKYF.

This clonotype occurred many times. This chain connects TRBV30 to TRBJ1-6, with 9 bases that match TRBD1. V dropped 2 bases and J dropped 9; count of bases not matched to a gene: 5. Germline loops: CDR1 GTSNPN, CDR2 SVGIG (reference sequence). The CDR3 extends over 14 amino acids. CDR3 residues: CAWSSGQGSSPLHF. As DNA, the CDR3 is TGTGCCTGGAGTTCCGGACAGGGGAGTTCACCCCTCCACTTT.

The sample holds many counts of this clonotype. The chain carries TRBV4-1 and TRBJ2-3; D might be TRBD2 (5 bases). CDR1 is MGHRA, CDR2 YSYEKL, per germline. This CDR3 contains 15 residues. Deletions cut 1 base from V and 3 bases from J, with 11 bases between. In nucleotides, the CDR3 is TGCGCCAGCAGCCAAGGACCGGGGATGACAGATACGCAGTATTTT. This sequence encodes CASSQGPGMTDTQYF.

Points on this clonotype: This may stem from a read error, because a much larger clone lies one nucleotide away. This chain links TRBV7-9 with TRBJ2-2; 8 bases fit TRBD2. V lost 3 bases, J lost 3 bases, and 3 bases stayed unmatched. From germline, CDR1 is SEHNR and CDR2 FQNEAQ (reference sequence). The CDR3 runs to 15 residues. For the CDR3, the DNA is TGTGCCAGCAGCTTGGGACTAGTACACACCGGGGAGCTGTTTTTT. Its protein product is CASSLGLVHTGELFF.

The rearrangement uses TRBV27 and TRBJ2-7, with 8 bases lining up with TRBD1. V dropped 6 bases and J dropped 3; count of bases not matched to a gene: 13. CDR1 is MNHEY and CDR2 is SMNVEV in the germline V gene (reference sequence). This CDR3 has 16 residues. The DNA for the CDR3 is TGTGCCAGCAGCATAGGGGGACAGGCCGCATTCTACGAGCAGTACTTC. Its translation is CASSIGGQAAFYEQYF.

This clonotype has a count of ten or more. The chain is built from TRBV4-3 and TRBJ1-1, with TRBD1 identical over 8 bases. V was pared by 8 bases and J by 4 bases, with 21 bases of the junction left unmatched. This CDR3 comprises 18 residues. From germline, CDR1 is LGHNA and CDR2 YSLEER. CDR3 in DNA: TGCGCCAGCCGCGGAACGGGGGCAGGGGGCAGGTTTGTCACTGAAGCTTTCTTT. It encodes CASRGTGAGGRFVTEAFF.

This clonotype was picked up many times. This chain uses TRBV7-2 with TRBJ2-1, with a possible D match to TRBD2 (6 bases). Germline values: CDR1 SGHTA, CDR2 FQGNSA. V was pared by 5 bases and J by 7 bases, with 21 bases between. The CDR3 contains 16 residues. Here the CDR3 DNA reads TGTGCCAGCAGCCATGGACGAAGGACTACCGATAATGAGCAGTTCTTC. Amino acids: CASSHGRRTTDNEQFF.

This clonotype has a handful of counts. The chain has TRBV19 and TRBJ2-2; TRBD1 agrees at 8 bases. Germline V gene lookup returns CDR1 LNHDA and CDR2 SQIVND (reference sequence). The ends lost 6 bases at V and 7 bases at J; junction bases unmatched: 7. The CDR3 is made up of 14 amino acids. In DNA, the CDR3 is TGTGCCAGTAGGCGGACAGGGATGGACGGGGAGCTGTTTTTT. This gives the protein CASRRTGMDGELFF.

This chain uses TRBV2 with TRBJ2-7, with D tentatively TRBD1 (6 bases). This CDR3 comprises 14 residues. CDR1 and CDR2 from the germline V gene are SNHLY and FYNNEI. The V and J ends lost 5 bases and 0 bases respectively, with 11 bases between them. CDR3 sequence reads: CASSTLDSSYEQYF. The CDR3 DNA sequence: TGTGCCAGCAGTACGCTGGACAGCTCCTACGAGCAGTACTTC.

This clonotype showed up many times. V and J are TRBV6-5 and TRBJ2-5; 7 nucleotides match TRBD1. Germline CDR1 reads MNHEY; CDR2 reads SVGAGI. J gave up 4 bases and V 6 bases, and 8 bases lay outside the gene matches. The CDR3 is 14 amino acids. The CDR3 spells CASRLTDRAETQYF. CDR3 nucleotide sequence: TGTGCCAGCAGACTCACCGACAGGGCAGAGACCCAGTACTTC.

The rearrangement joins TRBV6-5 to TRBJ2-7; 9 positions agree with TRBD1. The CDR3 contains 15 residues. Per germline, CDR1 MNHEY and CDR2 SVGAGI. Trimming at V came to 0 bases and at J to 3 bases, leaving 3 bases not matched to a gene. For the CDR3, the DNA is TGTGCCAGCAGTTACTCGACAGGGGGGGTCTACGAGCAGTACTTC. Protein: CASSYSTGGVYEQYF.

This clonotype was seen a handful of times. The CDR3 DNA sequence: TGTGCCAGCAGCTTTATCAAATCACGGACAGAGAACACTGAAGCTTTCTTT. This sequence encodes CASSFIKSRTENTEAFF. The rearrangement joins TRBV5-8 to TRBJ1-1, with TRBD1 as a possible D gene (6 bases). The V gene lost 2 bases and the J gene lost 1 base, with 18 bases spanning the gap. The germline CDR1 and CDR2 sequences are SGHTS and YDEGEE. This CDR3 is 17 amino acids long.

This clonotype has only a few counts. The chain is built from TRBV11-2 and TRBJ2-2; 8 bases are a match to TRBD1. Trimming cost V 4 bases and J 7 bases; bases outside gene matches: 11. CDR3 length equals 16 residues. Germline values: CDR1 SGHAT, CDR2 FQNNGV. The CDR3 loop is CASSSSTGEMVGELFF. The CDR3 nucleotides are TGTGCCAGCAGCTCTTCGACAGGGGAGATGGTCGGGGAGCTGTTTTTT.

This sequence joins TRBV28 and TRBJ2-6; TRBD2 agrees at 13 bases. The CDR3 is made up of 18 amino acids. CDR1 is MDHEN and CDR2 is SYDVKM in the germline V gene. The V gene end was trimmed by 5 bases and the J gene end by 3 bases; junction bases not matched to a gene: 7. The CDR3 reads CASSVGLAGAVGANVLTF. The CDR3 DNA sequence: TGTGCCAGCAGTGTCGGACTAGCGGGAGCTGTTGGGGCCAACGTCCTGACTTTC.

This clonotype was detected ten times or more. This chain joins TRBV19 and TRBJ1-4, with D perhaps matching TRBD1 (6 bases). Germline-derived CDR1 and CDR2 are LNHDA and SQIVND (reference sequence). Trimming took 9 bases from V and 4 from J, leaving 15 bases between them. This CDR3 spans 14 amino acids. Here the CDR3 reads CASRGGTFNEKLFF. The CDR3 DNA reads TGTGCCAGCCGAGGGGGGACTTTTAATGAAAAACTGTTTTTT.

The chain couples TRBV29-1 to TRBJ2-3; D is perhaps TRBD1 or TRBD2 (6 bases each). The CDR3 covers 14 residues. Trimming took 8 bases from V and 6 from J, leaving 21 bases between them. The germline gives CDR1 SQVTM, CDR2 ANQGSEA. The CDR3 nucleotides read TGCAGCATAGAGGGGGGAGTTGGTAGCGATACGCAGTATTTT. This encodes CSIEGGVGSDTQYF.

The genes are TRBV19 and TRBJ2-7, with a weak D call TRBD2 (6 bases). The CDR3 totals 14 residues. The germline V gene has CDR1 LNHDA and CDR2 SQIVND (reference sequence). Trimming took 1 base from V and 3 from J, leaving 10 bases between them. CDR3 DNA: TGTGCCAGTAGTATAGCAGCGGGCCTCTACGAGCAGTACTTC. It is translated as CASSIAAGLYEQYF. The full variable domain, in which reference TRBV19 and TRBJ2-7 provide the parts outside the CDR3, is DGGITQSPKYLFRKEGQNVTLSCEQNLNHDAMYWYRQDPGQGLRLIYYSQIVNDFQKGDIAEGYSVSREKKESFPLTVTSAQKNPTAFYLCASSIAAGLYEQYFGPGTRLTVT.

The chain links TRBV4-3 to TRBJ2-1, with a weak D call TRBD1 (5 bases). The ends were cut back, 0 bases at V and 0 bases at J, with 12 bases in the middle. The CDR3 spans 17 residues. CDR1 LGHNA and CDR2 YSLEER come from the germline V gene. The CDR3 reads CASSQEVEGDSYNEQFF. CDR3 DNA: TGCGCCAGCAGCCAAGAGGTGGAAGGGGACTCCTACAATGAGCAGTTCTTC.

This clonotype was picked up many times. The rearrangement links TRBV30 to TRBJ2-7, with D possibly TRBD2 on 6 matching bases. V shed 3 bases and J shed 7 bases, with 13 bases lying between them. Germline V gives CDR1 GTSNPN, CDR2 SVGIG (reference sequence). The CDR3 is made up of 12 amino acids. CDR3 amino acids: CAWSLREEEQYF. As DNA, the CDR3 is TGTGCCTGGAGCCTCAGGGAGGAGGAGCAGTACTTC.